This note documents a single T cell receptor beta chain sequence. The target antigen is unknown. This sample is part of a study of multiple sclerosis patients with progressive multifocal leukoencephalopathy. Time point of the sample: more than ten months of natalizumab therapy. Every listed patient previously received interferon beta; all PML patients were women. Samples T1 and T2 were drawn at 6 and 12 months of therapy, respectively. V was clipped by 7 bases and J by 1 base; unmatched bases: 8. The CDR3 covers 15 residues. Germline CDR1 and CDR2: MNHNS and SASEGT. Whole-study findings and limits: Before and during natalizumab, the clones expanded at PML already existed. TRBV and TRBJ usage showed no common pattern when PML developed.

The repertoire was sequenced with immunoSEQ multiplex PCR; TCRdb's copy has only in-frame clones and lacks some. This sample yields around 30,000 clones, of which 85% to 90% are seen a single time; 1.3% belongs to the top ten. This chain connects TRBV6-1 to TRBJ2-7; 9 bases are a match to TRBD1. The starting material was PBMCs, obtained from a patient treated with natalizumab. The receptor's source is a human donor with multiple sclerosis. The CDR3 DNA follows: TGTGCCAGCACCGCCCTGACAGGGGGTTCCTACGAGCAGTACTTC. It translates to CASTALTGGSYEQYF.